The sequence of this T cell receptor beta chain was determined in a study of metastatic and nonmetastatic thyroid tumors. Notes on the study in general: The reported finding was significantly higher TCR beta diversity in malignant thyroid tumors relative to benign nodules, in blood and tumor.

Many counts were recorded for this clone. What it binds is unknown. Until they underwent thyroid surgery, no patient had received any treatment. As originally analysed: Variation in CDR3 across clinicopathological groups served as the basis for constructing a distant-metastasis classifier in papillary thyroid cancer. TCRdb used MiXCR to call clones anew from the PCR reads. TCRdb's processing, not the authors', yielded these V and J calls. The table has about 21,000 clones, approximately 30% seen once. Source material: blood. The TCR was taken from a female donor with papillary thyroid cancer or a benign thyroid nodule (not recorded which). Some clones in this sample may be carry-over from other donors' samples.

The CDR3 protein is CASSPGTSEAGIQYF. In DNA form, the CDR3 reads TGTGCCAGCAGTCCCGGGACCTCCGAGGCCGGCATTCAGTACTTC. V gene TRBV28 combines with J gene TRBJ2-4; the D call may be TRBD1 or TRBD2 (5 bases each). The V gene lost 5 bases and the J gene lost 9 bases, with 20 bases spanning the gap. The CDR3 is 15 residues long. Germline V gives CDR1 MDHEN, CDR2 SYDVKM.